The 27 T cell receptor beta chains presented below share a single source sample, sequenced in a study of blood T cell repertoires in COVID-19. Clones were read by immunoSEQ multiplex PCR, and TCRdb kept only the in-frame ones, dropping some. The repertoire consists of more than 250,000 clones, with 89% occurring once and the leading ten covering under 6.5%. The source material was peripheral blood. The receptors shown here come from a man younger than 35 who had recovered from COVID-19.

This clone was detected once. The CDR3 coding sequence is TGTGCCAGCCAGCGGACGAGTTACTACGAGCAGTACTTC. Translation: CASQRTSYYEQYF. V and J are TRBV7-9 and TRBJ2-7; possibly TRBD2 for D (5 bases). The length of the CDR3 is 13 residues. Germline V gives CDR1 SEHNR, CDR2 FQNEAQ (reference sequence). Trimming removed 8 bases at V and 3 bases at J, with 14 bases between.

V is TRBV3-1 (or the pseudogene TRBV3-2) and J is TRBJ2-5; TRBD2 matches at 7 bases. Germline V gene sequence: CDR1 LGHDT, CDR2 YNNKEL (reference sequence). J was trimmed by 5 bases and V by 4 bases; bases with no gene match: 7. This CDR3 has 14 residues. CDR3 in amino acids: CASSPLYGGETQYF. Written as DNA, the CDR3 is TGTGCCAGCAGCCCCTTATACGGGGGGGAGACCCAGTACTTC.

In DNA form, the CDR3 reads TGCGCCAGCAGCACCGGACAGGGGGGGCAGTTCTTC. It specifies CASSTGQGGQFF. The chain uses TRBV5-1 and TRBJ2-1; 10 positions match TRBD1. Per the germline V gene, CDR1 is SGHRS and CDR2 is YFSETQ. Losses at the gene ends were 4 bases for V and 12 bases for J; bases not matched to a gene: 4. This CDR3 is built from 12 residues.

The CDR3 DNA is TGTGCCAGCAGTTTGGTTGGGACAGGGGACAGATATGGCTACACCTTC. It specifies CASSLVGTGDRYGYTF. The chain has TRBV27 and TRBJ1-2, with 10 bases fitting TRBD1. The germline gives CDR1 MNHEY, CDR2 SMNVEV (reference sequence). With V trimmed by 3 bases and J by 5 bases, 9 bases remained unmatched. The CDR3 loop spans 16 amino acids.

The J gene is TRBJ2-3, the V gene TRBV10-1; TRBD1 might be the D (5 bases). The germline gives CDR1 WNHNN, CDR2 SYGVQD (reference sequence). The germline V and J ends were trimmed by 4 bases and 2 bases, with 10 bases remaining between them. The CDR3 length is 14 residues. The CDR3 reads CASSGSRATDTQYF. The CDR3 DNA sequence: TGCGCCAGCAGTGGATCCAGGGCCACAGATACGCAGTATTTT.

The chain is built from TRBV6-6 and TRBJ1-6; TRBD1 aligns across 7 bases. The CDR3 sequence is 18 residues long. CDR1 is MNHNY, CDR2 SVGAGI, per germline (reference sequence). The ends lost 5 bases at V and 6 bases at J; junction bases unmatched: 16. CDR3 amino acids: CASSPTRAGGPFNSPLHF. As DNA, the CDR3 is TGTGCCAGCAGTCCTACTCGGGCAGGGGGACCCTTTAATTCACCCCTCCACTTT.

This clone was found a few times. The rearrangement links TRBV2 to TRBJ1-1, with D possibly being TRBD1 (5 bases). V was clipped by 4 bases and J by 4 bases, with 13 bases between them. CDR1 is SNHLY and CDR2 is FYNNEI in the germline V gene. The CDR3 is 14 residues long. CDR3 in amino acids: CASSVTGIGTEAFF. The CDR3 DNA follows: TGTGCCAGCAGTGTAACAGGAATAGGCACTGAAGCTTTCTTT.

The CDR3 bases are TGTGCCAGCAGCTCAAGGGACACCCATCCGAGCACAGATACGCAGTATTTT. It is translated as CASSSRDTHPSTDTQYF. The V gene is TRBV7-8, the J gene TRBJ2-3; D is perhaps TRBD1 (6 bases). Trimming left V 4 bases short and J 0 bases short, with 17 bases between. The CDR3 has 17 residues. Germline CDR1 is SGHVS and CDR2 is FQNEAQ.

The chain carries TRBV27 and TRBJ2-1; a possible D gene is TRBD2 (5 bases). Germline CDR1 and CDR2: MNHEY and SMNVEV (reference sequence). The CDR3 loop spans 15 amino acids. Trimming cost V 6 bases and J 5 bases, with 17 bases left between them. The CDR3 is CASRFEGTRDNEQFF. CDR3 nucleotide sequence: TGTGCCAGCAGATTCGAGGGTACGCGGGACAATGAGCAGTTCTTC.

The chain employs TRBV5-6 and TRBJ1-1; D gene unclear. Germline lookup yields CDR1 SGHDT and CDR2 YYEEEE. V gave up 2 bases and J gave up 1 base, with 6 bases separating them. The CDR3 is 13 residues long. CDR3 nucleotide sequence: TGTGCCAGCAGCTTATACTGGAACACTGAAGCTTTCTTT. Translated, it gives CASSLYWNTEAFF.

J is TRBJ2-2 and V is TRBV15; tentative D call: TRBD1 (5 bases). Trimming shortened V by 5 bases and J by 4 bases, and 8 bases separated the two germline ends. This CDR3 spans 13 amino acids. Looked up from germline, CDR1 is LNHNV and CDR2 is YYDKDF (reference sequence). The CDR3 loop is CATSVDTTGELFF. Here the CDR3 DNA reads TGTGCCACCAGCGTGGACACCACCGGGGAGCTGTTTTTT.

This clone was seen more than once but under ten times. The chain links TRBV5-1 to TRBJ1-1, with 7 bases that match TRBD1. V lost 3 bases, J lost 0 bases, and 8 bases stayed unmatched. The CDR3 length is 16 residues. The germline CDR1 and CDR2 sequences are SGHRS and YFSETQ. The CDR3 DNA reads TGCGCCAGCAGCTATCGCTGGGACAGCCTGAACACTGAAGCTTTCTTT. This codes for CASSYRWDSLNTEAFF.

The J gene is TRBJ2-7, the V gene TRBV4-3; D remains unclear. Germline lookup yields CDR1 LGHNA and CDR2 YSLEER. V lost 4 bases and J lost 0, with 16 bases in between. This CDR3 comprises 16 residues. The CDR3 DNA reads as TGCGCCAGCAGCCTAGCAGAAAACGTTCCCTCCTACGAGCAGTACTTC. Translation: CASSLAENVPSYEQYF.

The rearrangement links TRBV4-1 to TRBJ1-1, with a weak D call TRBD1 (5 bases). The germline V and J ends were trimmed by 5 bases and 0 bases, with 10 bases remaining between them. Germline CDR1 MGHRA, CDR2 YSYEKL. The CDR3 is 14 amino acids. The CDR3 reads CASSSTVMNTEAFF. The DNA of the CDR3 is TGCGCCAGCAGCTCGACAGTAATGAACACTGAAGCTTTCTTT.

The chain's CDR3 is CASSQAPRALYEQYF. CDR3 in DNA: TGTGCCAGCAGCCAAGCCCCCCGAGCACTCTACGAGCAGTACTTC. The V call is TRBV3-1 (or the pseudogene TRBV3-2), the J call TRBJ2-7, with no clear D. Trimming shortened V by 1 base and J by 3 bases, and 13 bases separated the two germline ends. CDR1 is LGHDT, CDR2 YNNKEL, per germline (reference sequence). The CDR3 is made up of 15 amino acids.

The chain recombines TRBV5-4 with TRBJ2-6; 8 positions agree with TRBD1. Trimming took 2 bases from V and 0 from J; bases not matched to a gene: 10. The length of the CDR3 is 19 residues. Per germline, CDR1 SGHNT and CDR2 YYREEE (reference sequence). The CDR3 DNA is TGTGCCAGCAGCTTTCTCGCGGGACAGGTTATCTCTGGGGCCAACGTCCTGACTTTC. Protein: CASSFLAGQVISGANVLTF.

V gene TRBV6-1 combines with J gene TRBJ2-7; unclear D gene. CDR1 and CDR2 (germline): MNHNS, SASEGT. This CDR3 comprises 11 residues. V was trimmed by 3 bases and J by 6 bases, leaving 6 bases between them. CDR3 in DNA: TGTGCCAGCAGTGATGGGCTCGAGCAGTACTTC. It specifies CASSDGLEQYF.

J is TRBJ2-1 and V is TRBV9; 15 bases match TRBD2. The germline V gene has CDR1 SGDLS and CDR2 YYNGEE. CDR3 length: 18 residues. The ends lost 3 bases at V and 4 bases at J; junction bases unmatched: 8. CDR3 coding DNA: TGTGCCAGCAGCGACCGGGCGGGACTAGCGGGAGGATACAATGAGCAGTTCTTC. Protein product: CASSDRAGLAGGYNEQFF.

CDR3 in DNA: TGTGCCAGCAGTCCCCAGATGGGACAGGAGCCCCAGCATTTT. Its translation is CASSPQMGQEPQHF. The rearrangement links TRBV6-5 to TRBJ1-5; 8 bases fit TRBD1. J was trimmed by 8 bases and V by 5 bases; bases with no gene match: 8. The CDR3 sequence is 14 residues long. Looked up from germline, CDR1 is MNHEY and CDR2 is SVGAGI.

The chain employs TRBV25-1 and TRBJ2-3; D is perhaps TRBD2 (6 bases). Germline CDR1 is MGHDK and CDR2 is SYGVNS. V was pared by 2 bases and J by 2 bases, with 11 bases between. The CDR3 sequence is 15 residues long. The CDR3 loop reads CASSEVGGITDTQYF. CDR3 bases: TGTGCCAGCAGTGAAGTTGGCGGGATCACAGATACGCAGTATTTT.

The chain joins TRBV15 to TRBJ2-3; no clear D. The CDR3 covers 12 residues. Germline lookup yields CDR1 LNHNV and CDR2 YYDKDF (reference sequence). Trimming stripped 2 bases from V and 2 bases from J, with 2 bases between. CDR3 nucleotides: TGTGCCACCAGCAGATACACAGATACGCAGTATTTT. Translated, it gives CATSRYTDTQYF. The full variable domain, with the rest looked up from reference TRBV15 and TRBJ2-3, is DAMVIQNPRYQVTQFGKPVTLSCSQTLNHNVMYWYQQKSSQAPKLLFHYYDKDFNNEADTPDNFQSRRPNTSFCFLDIRSPGLGDTAMYLCATSRYTDTQYFGPGTRLTVL.

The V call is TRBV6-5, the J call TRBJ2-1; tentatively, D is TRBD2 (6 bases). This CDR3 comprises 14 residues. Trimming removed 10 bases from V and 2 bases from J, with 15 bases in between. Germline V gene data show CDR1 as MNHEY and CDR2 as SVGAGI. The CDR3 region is CATSSSATYNEQFF. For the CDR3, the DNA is TGTGCCACTTCCTCTAGCGCAACCTACAATGAGCAGTTCTTC.

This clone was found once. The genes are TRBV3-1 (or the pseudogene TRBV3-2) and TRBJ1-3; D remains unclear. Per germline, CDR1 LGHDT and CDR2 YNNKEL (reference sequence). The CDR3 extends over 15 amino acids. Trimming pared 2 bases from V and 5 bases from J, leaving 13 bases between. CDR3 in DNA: TGTGCCAGCAGCCAAAGTGAATACACACGAAACACCATATATTTT. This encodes CASSQSEYTRNTIYF.

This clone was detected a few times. The CDR3 sequence is CASSPGQGATVSPLHF. The CDR3 DNA reads as TGTGCCAGTAGTCCCGGACAGGGGGCTACGGTTTCACCCCTCCACTTT. The gene calls are TRBV19 and TRBJ1-6; 11 bases agree with TRBD1. CDR3 size: 16 residues. V lost 5 bases and J lost 9; bases outside the gene matches: 9. Germline values: CDR1 LNHDA, CDR2 SQIVND (reference sequence).

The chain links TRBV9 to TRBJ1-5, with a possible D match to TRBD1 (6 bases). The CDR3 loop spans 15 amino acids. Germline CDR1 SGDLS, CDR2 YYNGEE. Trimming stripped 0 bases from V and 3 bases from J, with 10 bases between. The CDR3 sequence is CASSVAAGVNQPQHF. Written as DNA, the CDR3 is TGTGCCAGCAGCGTAGCAGCAGGGGTCAATCAGCCCCAGCATTTT.

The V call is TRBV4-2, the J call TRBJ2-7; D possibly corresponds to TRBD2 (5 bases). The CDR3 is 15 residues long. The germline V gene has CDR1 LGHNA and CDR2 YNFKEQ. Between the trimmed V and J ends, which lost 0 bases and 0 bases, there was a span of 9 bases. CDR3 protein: CASSQEEVASYEQYF. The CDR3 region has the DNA TGTGCCAGCAGCCAAGAGGAGGTAGCCTCCTACGAGCAGTACTTC.

The chain's CDR3 is CASCDRTTSGNTIYF. Here the CDR3 DNA reads TGTGCCAGTTGCGACAGGACGACCTCTGGAAACACCATATATTTT. The chain recombines TRBV19 with TRBJ1-3; a possible D gene is TRBD1 (6 bases). V lost 8 bases and J 0 bases, leaving 14 bases between the germline ends. Germline CDR1 LNHDA, CDR2 SQIVND (reference sequence). The CDR3 sequence is 15 residues long.